A selection of T cell receptor beta chains follows, all from one sample in a study of CD8 T cells in Susac syndrome. TCRdb re-called the immunoSEQ multiplex PCR reads through MiXCR, storing one row per CDR3 protein. The sample holds hundreds of thousands of distinct CDR3 sequences, 90% to 97% seen once. The sample consisted of CD4+ T cells from PBMCs. The receptors were gathered from a human donor with Susac syndrome. CDR3s include the opening cysteine and the closing phenylalanine or tryptophan. A D gene is named only where the DNA matches it firmly.

J	V	D	CDR3
TRBJ2-3	TRBV3-1	TRBD2	CASSQVGSSGTDTQYF
TRBJ2-3	TRBV20-1	-	CSAVLTDTQYF
TRBJ2-6	TRBV27	-	CASSPPGASSGANVLTF
TRBJ2-5	TRBV10-3	TRBD2	CAISEGVAGAGETQYF
TRBJ2-1	TRBV28	-	CASERANEQFF
TRBJ2-1	TRBV19	TRBD2	CASSKGTSGNEQFF
TRBJ1-1	TRBV5-1	-	CASSLKSSTEAFF
TRBJ2-6	TRBV12-3/TRBV12-4	-	CASRPRVPGANVLTF
TRBJ2-7	TRBV29-1	-	CSVGRESDYEQYF
TRBJ1-2	TRBV10-3	-	CAIRGTAGGYTF
TRBJ1-1	TRBV11-1	-	CASSVPGLRVEAFF
TRBJ2-5	TRBV3-1	-	CASSQQRFGETQYF
TRBJ1-2	TRBV30	TRBD1	CAWSGAGQGFGYTF
TRBJ2-5	TRBV6-6	-	CASNTQGTQYF
TRBJ1-1	TRBV3-1	TRBD1	CASNSDRGNTEAFF
TRBJ1-2	TRBV5-1	TRBD1	CASSSTGSLGYTF
TRBJ2-7	TRBV20-1	-	CSAQGGVSYEQYF
TRBJ2-1	TRBV25-1	TRBD1	CASSGPFFGDRDNEQFF
TRBJ1-2	TRBV4-1	-	CASSQPGNYGYTF
TRBJ1-2	TRBV30	-	CAWTQAYGGYTF
TRBJ2-5	TRBV5-6	-	CASSLVTGHQETQYF
TRBJ1-1	TRBV29-1	-	CSVRGSINTEAFF
TRBJ2-5	TRBV4-1	-	CASSPSPVSETQYF
TRBJ2-3	TRBV4-2	-	CASNSPGLGADTQYF
TRBJ1-5	TRBV15	-	CATSRGGAPQPQHF
TRBJ1-5	TRBV19	-	CASSTRQRNQPQHF
TRBJ2-1	TRBV12-3/TRBV12-4	-	CASSFPRLGGNEQFF
TRBJ1-2	TRBV5-1	-	CASSLDGGGARGYTF
TRBJ2-6	TRBV27	-	CATKPSPGQSSGANVLTF
TRBJ1-2	TRBV7-2	-	CASSLGPYQDSPEYGYTF
TRBJ1-2	TRBV6-1	-	CASSSPRTANYGYTF
TRBJ2-1	TRBV6-1	TRBD1	CASNRGGSYNEQFF